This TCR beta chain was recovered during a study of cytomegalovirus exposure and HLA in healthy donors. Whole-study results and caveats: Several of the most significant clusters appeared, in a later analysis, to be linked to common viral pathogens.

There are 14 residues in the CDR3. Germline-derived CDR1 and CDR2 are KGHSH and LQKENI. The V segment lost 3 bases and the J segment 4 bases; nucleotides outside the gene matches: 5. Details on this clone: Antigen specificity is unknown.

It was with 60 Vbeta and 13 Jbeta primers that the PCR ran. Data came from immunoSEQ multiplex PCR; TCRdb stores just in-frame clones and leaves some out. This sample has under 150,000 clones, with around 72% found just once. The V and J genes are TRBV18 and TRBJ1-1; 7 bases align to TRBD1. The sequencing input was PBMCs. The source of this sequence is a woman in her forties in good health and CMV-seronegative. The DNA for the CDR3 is TGTGCCAGCTCACCTTCCTCAGGGGGCACTGAAGCTTTCTTT. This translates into CASSPSSGGTEAFF.